This T cell receptor (beta chain) was documented in a study of OX40 agonist ivuxolimab in advanced cancers. In the study overall: Each dose-escalation patient presented with hepatocellular carcinoma, melanoma, renal cell or head and neck cancer. Earlier anti-PD-1, anti-PD-L1 or anti-CTLA-4 therapy was permitted; over 35% had received some. Overall study findings and caveats: The study observed clonal expansion of CD4+ and CD8+ blood T cells by week 6 at 0.1 to 3.0 mg/kg.

To note about this clone: Its antigen is unknown.

The repertoire was sequenced with immunoSEQ multiplex PCR; TCRdb's copy has only in-frame clones and lacks some. The data show 70,000 to 80,000 clones, around nine tenths seen once. This CDR3 comprises 11 residues. V was cut by 5 bases and J by 4 bases, with 6 bases left in between. Germline assignment: CDR1 DFQATT and CDR2 SNEGSKA (reference sequence). The source material was CD4+ or CD8+ T cells sorted from blood, sampled in a trial of the OX40 agonist ivuxolimab. The J gene is TRBJ2-1, the V gene TRBV20-1; D gene uncertain. This clonotype was sampled from an adult with an advanced solid tumor such as melanoma, head and neck, liver or kidney cancer. The CDR3 here is CSAEEYNEQFF. CDR3 coding DNA: TGCAGTGCTGAGGAGTACAATGAGCAGTTCTTC.